This T cell receptor (beta chain) was captured in a study of blood T cell repertoires in COVID-19. Study background: Material from acute and convalescent COVID-19 was sourced from the United States, Italy and Spain. T cells, B-cell-depleted T cells, or PBMCs provided the cDNA or gDNA that served as material.

Germline CDR1 is LNHDA and CDR2 is SQIVND (reference sequence). The CDR3 runs 14 residues. Trimming stripped 7 bases from V and 5 bases from J, with 15 bases between. Source study methods: Amplification of reference gene primers was used by the study to estimate nucleated cell counts. Profiling relied on immunoSEQ multiplex PCR, and the TCRdb table lists in-frame clones only, not all of them. V, J and clone size were drawn from that table, and D and trimming were deduced from the DNA. Of 110,000 to 150,000 clones listed, about 87% are singletons. Sequencing was done on a sample of peripheral blood. The chain is built from TRBV19 and TRBJ1-5, with D possibly matching TRBD1 (5 bases). The clonotype originates from a human donor in a cohort sampled during active COVID-19. DNA of the CDR3: TGTGCCAGTACTCGGGGGAGCGGGCATCAGCCCCAGCATTTT. Protein sequence: CASTRGSGHQPQHF.